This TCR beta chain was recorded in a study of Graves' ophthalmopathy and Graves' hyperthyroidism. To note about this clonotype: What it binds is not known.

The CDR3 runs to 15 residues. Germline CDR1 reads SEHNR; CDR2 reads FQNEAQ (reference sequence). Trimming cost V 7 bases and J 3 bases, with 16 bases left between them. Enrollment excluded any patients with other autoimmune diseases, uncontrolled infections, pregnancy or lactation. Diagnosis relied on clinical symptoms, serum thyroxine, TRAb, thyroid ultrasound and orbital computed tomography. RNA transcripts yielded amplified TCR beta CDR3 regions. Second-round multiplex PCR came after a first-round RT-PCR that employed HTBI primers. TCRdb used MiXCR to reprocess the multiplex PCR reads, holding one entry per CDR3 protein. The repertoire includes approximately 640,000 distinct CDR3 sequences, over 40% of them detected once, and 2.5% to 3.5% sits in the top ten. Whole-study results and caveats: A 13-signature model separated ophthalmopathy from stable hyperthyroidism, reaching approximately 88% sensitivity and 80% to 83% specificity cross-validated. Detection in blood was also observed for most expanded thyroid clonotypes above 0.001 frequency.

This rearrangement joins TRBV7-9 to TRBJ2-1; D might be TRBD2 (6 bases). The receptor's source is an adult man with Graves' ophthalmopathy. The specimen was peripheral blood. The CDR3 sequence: CASNILASFYNEQFF. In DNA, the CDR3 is TGTGCCAGCAACATTCTAGCGAGCTTCTACAATGAGCAGTTCTTC.